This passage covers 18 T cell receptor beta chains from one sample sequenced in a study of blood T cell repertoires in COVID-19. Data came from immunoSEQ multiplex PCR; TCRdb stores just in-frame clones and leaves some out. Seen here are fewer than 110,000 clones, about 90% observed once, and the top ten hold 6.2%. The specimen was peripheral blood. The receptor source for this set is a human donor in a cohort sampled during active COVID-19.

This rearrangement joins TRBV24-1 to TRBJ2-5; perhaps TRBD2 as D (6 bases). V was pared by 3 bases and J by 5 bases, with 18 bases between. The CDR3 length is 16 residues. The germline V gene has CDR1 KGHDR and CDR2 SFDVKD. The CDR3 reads CATSDGATREVETQYF. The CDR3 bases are TGTGCCACCAGTGATGGGGCCACGAGGGAGGTGGAGACCCAGTACTTC.

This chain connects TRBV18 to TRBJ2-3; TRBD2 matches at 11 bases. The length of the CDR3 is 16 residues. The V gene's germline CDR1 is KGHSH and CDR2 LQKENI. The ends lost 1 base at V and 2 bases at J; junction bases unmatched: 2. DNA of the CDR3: TGTGCCAGCTCACCACTAGCGGGAGGGATCACAGATACGCAGTATTTT. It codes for CASSPLAGGITDTQYF.

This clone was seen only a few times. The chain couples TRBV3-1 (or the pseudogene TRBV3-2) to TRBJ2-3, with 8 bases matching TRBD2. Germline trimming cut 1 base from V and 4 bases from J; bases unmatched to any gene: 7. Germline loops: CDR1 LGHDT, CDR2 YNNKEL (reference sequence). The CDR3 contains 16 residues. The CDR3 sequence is CASSQVTSGEADTQYF. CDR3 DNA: TGTGCCAGCAGCCAAGTAACTAGCGGTGAGGCAGATACGCAGTATTTT.

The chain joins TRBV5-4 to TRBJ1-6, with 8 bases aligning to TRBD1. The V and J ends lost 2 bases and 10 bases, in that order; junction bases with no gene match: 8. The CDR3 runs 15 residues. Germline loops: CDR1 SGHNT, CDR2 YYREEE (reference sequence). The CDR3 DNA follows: TGTGCCAGCAGCTTCGTAGGACAGGGTGGATCACCCCTCCACTTT. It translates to CASSFVGQGGSPLHF.

The CDR3 DNA follows: TGTGCCAGCAGTGAAACAGACGATAATGAAAAACTGTTTTTT. Translated, it gives CASSETDDNEKLFF. V usage is TRBV6-1 and J usage is TRBJ1-4; D ambiguous. Trimming pared 2 bases from V and 4 bases from J, leaving 8 bases between. This CDR3 comprises 14 residues. Germline V gene data show CDR1 as MNHNS and CDR2 as SASEGT.

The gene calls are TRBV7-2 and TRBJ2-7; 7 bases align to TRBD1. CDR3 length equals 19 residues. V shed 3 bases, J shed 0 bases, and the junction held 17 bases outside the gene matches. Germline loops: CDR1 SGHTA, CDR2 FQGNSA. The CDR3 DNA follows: TGTGCCAGCAGCTTTGGGTCTAGGGGGCGCAGGACCCACTCCTACGAGCAGTACTTC. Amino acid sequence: CASSFGSRGRRTHSYEQYF.

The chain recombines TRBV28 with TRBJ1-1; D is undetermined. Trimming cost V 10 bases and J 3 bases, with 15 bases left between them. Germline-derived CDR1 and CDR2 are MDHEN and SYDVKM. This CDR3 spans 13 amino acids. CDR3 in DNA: TGTGCCACCTCCATATCAGGTTACACTGAAGCTTTCTTT. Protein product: CATSISGYTEAFF.

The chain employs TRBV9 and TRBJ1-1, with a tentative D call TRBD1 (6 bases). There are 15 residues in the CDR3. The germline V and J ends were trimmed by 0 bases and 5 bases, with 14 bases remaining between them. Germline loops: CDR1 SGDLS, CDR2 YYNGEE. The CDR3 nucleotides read TGTGCCAGCAGCGTAGGGTCCAGGGGTGGGACTGAAGCTTTCTTT. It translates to CASSVGSRGGTEAFF. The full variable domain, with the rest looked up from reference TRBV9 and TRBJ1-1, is DSGVTQTPKHLITATGQRVTLRCSPRSGDLSVYWYQQSLDQGLQFLIQYYNGEERAKGNILERFSAQQFPDLHSELNLSSLELGDSALYFCASSVGSRGGTEAFFGQGTRLTVV.

The CDR3 sequence: CASSLSARTSGGTGELFF. CDR3 DNA: TGTGCCAGCAGCTTATCCGCCCGGACTAGCGGGGGCACCGGGGAGCTGTTTTTT. The chain couples TRBV7-3 to TRBJ2-2, with TRBD2 matching 13 bases. The germline V gene encodes CDR1 SGHTA and CDR2 FQGTGA. The J segment lost 4 bases and the V segment lost 2 bases, leaving 7 bases of the junction unmatched. The CDR3 spans 18 residues.

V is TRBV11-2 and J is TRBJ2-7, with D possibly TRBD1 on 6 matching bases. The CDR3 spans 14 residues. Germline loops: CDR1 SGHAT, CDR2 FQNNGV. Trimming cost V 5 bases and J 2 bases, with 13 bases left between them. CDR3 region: CASSEIKGAYEQYF. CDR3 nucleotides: TGTGCCAGCAGCGAGATTAAGGGGGCCTACGAGCAGTACTTC.

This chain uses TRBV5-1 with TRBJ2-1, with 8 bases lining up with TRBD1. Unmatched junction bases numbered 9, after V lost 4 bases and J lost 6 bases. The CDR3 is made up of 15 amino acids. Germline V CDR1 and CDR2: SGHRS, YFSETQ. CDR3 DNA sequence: TGCGCCAGCAGCGACTCGACAGGGGCAATCAATGAGCAGTTCTTC. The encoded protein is CASSDSTGAINEQFF.

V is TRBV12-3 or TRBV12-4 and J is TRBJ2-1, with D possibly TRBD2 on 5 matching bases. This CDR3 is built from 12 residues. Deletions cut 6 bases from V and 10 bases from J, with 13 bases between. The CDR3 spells CASSPFSGEQFF. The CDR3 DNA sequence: TGTGCCAGCAGCCCTTTCTCGGGGGAGCAGTTCTTC.

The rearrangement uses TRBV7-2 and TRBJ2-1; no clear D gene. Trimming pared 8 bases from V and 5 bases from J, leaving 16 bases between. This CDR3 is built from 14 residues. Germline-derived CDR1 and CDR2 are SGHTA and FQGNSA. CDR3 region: CASARSSLNNEQFF. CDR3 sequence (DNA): TGTGCCAGCGCCCGGAGCAGCTTAAACAATGAGCAGTTCTTC. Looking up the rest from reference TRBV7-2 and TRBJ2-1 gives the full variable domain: GAGVSQSPSNKVTEKGKDVELRCDPISGHTALYWYRQSLGQGLEFLIYFQGNSAPDKSGLPSDRFSAERTGGSVSTLTIQRTQQEDSAVYLCASARSSLNNEQFFGPGTRLTVL.

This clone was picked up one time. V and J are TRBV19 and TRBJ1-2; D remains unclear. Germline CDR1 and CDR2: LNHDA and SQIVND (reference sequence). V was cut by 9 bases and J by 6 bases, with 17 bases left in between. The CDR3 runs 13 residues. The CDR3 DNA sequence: TGTGCCAGCCTAAACACCGGGAGGGATGGCTACACCTTC. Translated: CASLNTGRDGYTF.

DNA of the CDR3: TGTGCCAGCAGCTTCGGGACTCAAGAGACCCAGTACTTC. The encoded protein is CASSFGTQETQYF. The chain joins TRBV11-1 to TRBJ2-5, with D tentatively TRBD2 (6 bases). This CDR3 is 13 amino acids long. Looked up from germline, CDR1 is SGHAT and CDR2 is FQDESV (reference sequence). V was clipped by 3 bases and J by 2 bases, with 7 bases between them.

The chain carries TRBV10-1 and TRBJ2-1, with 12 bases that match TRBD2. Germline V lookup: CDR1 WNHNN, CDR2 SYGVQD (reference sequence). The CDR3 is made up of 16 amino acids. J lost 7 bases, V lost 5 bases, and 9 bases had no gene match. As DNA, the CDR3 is TGCGCCAGCAGTCCAGGGGGGGGACTAGCGGGTAATGAGCAGTTCTTC. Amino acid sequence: CASSPGGGLAGNEQFF.

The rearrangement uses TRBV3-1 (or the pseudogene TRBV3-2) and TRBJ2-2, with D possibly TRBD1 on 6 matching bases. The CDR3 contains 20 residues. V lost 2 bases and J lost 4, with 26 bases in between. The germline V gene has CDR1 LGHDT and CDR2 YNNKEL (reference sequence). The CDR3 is CASSQFPGLTGSQTTGELFF. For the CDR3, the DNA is TGTGCCAGCAGCCAATTTCCAGGGTTGACAGGTTCGCAAACCACCGGGGAGCTGTTTTTT.

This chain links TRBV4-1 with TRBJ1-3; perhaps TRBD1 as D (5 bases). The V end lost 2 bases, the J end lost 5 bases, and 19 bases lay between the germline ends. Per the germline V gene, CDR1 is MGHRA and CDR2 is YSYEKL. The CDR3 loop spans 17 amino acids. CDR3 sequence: CASSQSGIQGLRNTIYF. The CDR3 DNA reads TGCGCCAGCAGCCAATCGGGCATTCAGGGACTTAGAAACACCATATATTTT.